This TCR beta chain was documented in a study of identifying expanded T cells in peripheral blood (dated by TCRdb to 2018 to 2020). The study in broad terms: Four technical replicates, made by sequencing separate aliquots from the same pool of genomic DNA, were compared pairwise. Results the study describes overall, beyond this receptor: The binomial model flagged around 1.1 differentially abundant clones between technical replicates, compared with 15 to 17 over roughly 2 weeks and approximately 20 over about four weeks. Across all healthy-donor time intervals, the beta-binomial model significantly lowered both the number of clones called differentially abundant and the false-positive rate. The authors expected that over much longer intervals, such as months to years, biological variance in healthy repertoires might increase even further. Variance in clone template counts between roughly two-week samples significantly increased with total template count across all healthy donors.

During the collection period, no immune events, such as infections, were documented for the healthy donors. Healthy-donor blood repertoires served as a training cohort to calibrate time-dependent variance in a beta-binomial model of T-cell clone differential abundance. The training cohort included around 10 healthy donors, of whom 3 were female and 7 were male. On average the donors were 43 years old, and their ages spanned roughly 29 to 70 years. Whole blood, obtained from a commercial supplier, was collected from each healthy donor at three time points spaced about 2 weeks apart. For immunosequencing, genomic DNA was extracted from unsorted whole blood. TCRbeta CDR3 regions were profiled by bias-controlled multiplex PCR amplification of genomic DNA with the immunoSEQ Assay. In the source study's methods: To quantify the absolute abundance of each unique TCRbeta CDR3 region, the sequences were collapsed and filtered. Differential abundance was tested with two models: a binomial (Fisher-equivalent) model and a beta-binomial model that adds time-dependent variance fitted from healthy donors. Any clone with fewer than 5 combined templates was excluded, and a clone was called differentially abundant if its Benjamini-Hochberg FDR was below 0.01. In the beta-binomial model, variance was expressed as a function of the total template count across the two samples, in the form v = (b*log(k)+a)^2. TCRdb mirrors the immuneACCESS table, restricted to in-frame sequences. Some clones are absent from its copies; in checked studies, under half trace to an unresolved V gene, and the reason for the others is unknown. That table furnishes V, J and clone size, whereas the DNA furnished D and trimming. The sample table holds over 70,000 clones, of which around nine tenths were seen once. Of the sample, roughly 19% falls within the top ten clones.

After removal of 3 bases from V and 2 bases from J, the junction retains 4 bases not matched to a gene. From the germline V gene, CDR1 is MRHNA and CDR2 is SNTAGT. The CDR3 numbers 15 residues from cysteine through phenylalanine. The entry retains the CDR3 DNA only, 45 bases that are in frame from base 1. Concerning this clone: Its antigen specificity is not known. Within one base of it there is no much larger clone, and no base qualities were kept.

What was sequenced was blood. The V and J genes are TRBV6-4 and TRBJ2-1, with 7 junctional bases fitting TRBD2. The clonotype was recovered from a person between 18 and 75 years old in good health. The CDR3 is CASSEWGGTYNEQFF. The DNA reads as follows: TGTGCCAGCAGTGAATGGGGGGGGACCTACAATGAGCAGTTCTTC.